This TCR beta chain is from a study of blood T cell repertoires in COVID-19. Background on the study: T cells, B-cell-depleted T cells, or PBMCs provided the cDNA or gDNA that served as material.

In the authors' workflow: How many nucleated cells were present was estimated from reference gene primer amplification. TCRdb keeps only in-frame clones here, not all; method: immunoSEQ multiplex PCR. V, J and clone size were drawn from that table, and D and trimming were deduced from the DNA. The sample carries 140,000 or so clones, 84% recorded once. Individuals aged about 18 to 89 years were recruited from roughly 23 US areas. Categorization into cohorts depended on clinical history that participants reported. This clonotype was sampled from a woman aged 45-65 years with acute COVID-19. Material for sequencing was PBMCs or T cells enriched from blood (not recorded which).

This chain's CDR3 is CASSFRGTATNEKLFF. The CDR3 bases are TGTGCCAGCAGTTTCCGGGGGACAGCAACTAATGAAAAACTGTTTTTT. The chain carries TRBV28 and TRBJ1-4; TRBD1 agrees at 7 bases. Germline trimming cut 3 bases from V and 0 bases from J; bases unmatched to any gene: 4. The CDR3 spans 16 residues. From germline, CDR1 is MDHEN and CDR2 SYDVKM.